The present entry profiles one TCR beta chain with its context. Study processing details: It was from reference gene primer amplification that nucleated cell counts were estimated. Profiling relied on immunoSEQ multiplex PCR, and the TCRdb table lists in-frame clones only, not all of them. The V and J calls and the clone size are those of that table, but D and trimming were determined from the DNA. In the table there are some 48,000 clones, less than 85% of which are singletons. The data derive from a study of blood T cell repertoires in COVID-19. The overall study: Samples came from the United States, Italy and Spain, spanning acute and convalescent COVID-19. Sample material is recorded as cDNA or gDNA derived from T cells, B-cell-depleted T cells, or PBMCs.

The sequence derives from a man between 45 and 60 years old with acute or convalescent COVID-19. Source material: peripheral blood.

For the CDR3, the DNA is TGTGCCAGCAGTGAAGCGCGAGGAAACTATGGCTACACCTTC. The encoded protein is CASSEARGNYGYTF. The genes are TRBV6-1 and TRBJ1-2; D not resolved. There are 14 residues in the CDR3. Germline values: CDR1 MNHNS, CDR2 SASEGT. Trimming stripped 0 bases from V and 2 bases from J, with 7 bases between.